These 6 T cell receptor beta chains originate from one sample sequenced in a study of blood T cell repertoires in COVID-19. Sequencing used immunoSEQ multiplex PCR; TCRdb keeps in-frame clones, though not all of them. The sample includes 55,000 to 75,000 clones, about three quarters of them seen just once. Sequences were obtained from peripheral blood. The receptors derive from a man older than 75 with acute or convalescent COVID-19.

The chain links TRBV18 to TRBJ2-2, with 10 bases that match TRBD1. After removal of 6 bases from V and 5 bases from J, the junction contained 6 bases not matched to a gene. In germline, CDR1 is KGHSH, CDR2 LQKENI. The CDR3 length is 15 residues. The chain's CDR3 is CASSRDRGDTGELFF. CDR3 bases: TGTGCCAGCTCGCGGGACAGGGGAGATACCGGGGAGCTGTTTTTT.

In DNA form, the CDR3 reads TGTGCCAGCAGCCCGAGAGGGGGACGGCCTGGAAACACCATATATTTT. Its translation: CASSPRGGRPGNTIYF. The chain employs TRBV7-9 and TRBJ1-3; TRBD1 might be the D (6 bases). CDR1 and CDR2 from the germline V gene are SEHNR and FQNEAQ (reference sequence). This CDR3 contains 16 residues. Trimming pared 5 bases from V and 2 bases from J, leaving 16 bases between.

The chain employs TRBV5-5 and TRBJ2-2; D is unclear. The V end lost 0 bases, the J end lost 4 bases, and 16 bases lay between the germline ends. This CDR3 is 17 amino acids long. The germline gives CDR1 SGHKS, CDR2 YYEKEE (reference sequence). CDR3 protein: CASSLAPRLQRTGELFF. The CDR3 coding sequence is TGTGCCAGCAGCTTGGCCCCGAGACTTCAGCGCACCGGGGAGCTGTTTTTT.

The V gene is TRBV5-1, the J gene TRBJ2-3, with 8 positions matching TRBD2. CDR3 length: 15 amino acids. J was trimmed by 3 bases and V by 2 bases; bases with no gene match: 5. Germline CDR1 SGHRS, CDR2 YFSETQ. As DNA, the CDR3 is TGCGCCAGCAGCTTAGCGACTAGCGCTACAGATACGCAGTATTTT. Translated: CASSLATSATDTQYF.

In DNA, the CDR3 is TGCGCCAGCAGCCATCAACAGGGTTTCAATTCACCCCTCCACTTT. Its translation: CASSHQQGFNSPLHF. This sequence joins TRBV4-1 and TRBJ1-6; weak D call: TRBD1 (6 bases). V lost 3 bases and J 7 bases, leaving 13 bases between the germline ends. The CDR3 length is 15 residues. From germline, CDR1 is MGHRA and CDR2 YSYEKL.

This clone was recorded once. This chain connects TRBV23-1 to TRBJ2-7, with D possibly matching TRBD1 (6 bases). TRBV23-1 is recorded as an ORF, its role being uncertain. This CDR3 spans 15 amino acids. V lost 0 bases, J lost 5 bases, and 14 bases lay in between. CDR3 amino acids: CASSQSDNRDHEQYF. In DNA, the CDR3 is TGCGCCAGCAGTCAATCGGATAACAGGGACCACGAGCAGTACTTC.